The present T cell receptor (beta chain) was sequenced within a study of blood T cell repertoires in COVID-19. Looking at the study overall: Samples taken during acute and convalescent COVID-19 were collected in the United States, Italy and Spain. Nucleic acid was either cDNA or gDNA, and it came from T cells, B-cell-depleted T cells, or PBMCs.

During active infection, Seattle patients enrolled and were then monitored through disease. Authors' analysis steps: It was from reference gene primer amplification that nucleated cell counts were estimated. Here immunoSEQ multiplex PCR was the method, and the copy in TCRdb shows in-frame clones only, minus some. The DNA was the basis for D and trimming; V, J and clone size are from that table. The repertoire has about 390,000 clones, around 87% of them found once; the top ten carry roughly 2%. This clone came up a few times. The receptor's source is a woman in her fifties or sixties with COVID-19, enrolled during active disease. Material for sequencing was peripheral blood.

This CDR3 is CASSVTQGNEQYF. The DNA for the CDR3 is TGTGCCAGCTCCGTGACACAGGGGAACGAGCAGTACTTC. J is TRBJ2-7 and V is TRBV18, with 7 bases aligning to TRBD1. Germline V gene sequence: CDR1 KGHSH, CDR2 LQKENI. The length of the CDR3 is 13 residues. V was clipped by 6 bases and J by 5 bases; unmatched bases: 7.